The present T cell receptor beta chain was sequenced within a study of blood T cell repertoires in COVID-19 (dated by TCRdb to the early 2020s). Some background on the complete study: The collaborator samples originated in the United States, Italy and Spain and spanned the acute and convalescent phases of COVID-19. The samples were drawn from the first 160 participants of the ongoing ImmuneRACE study and from 950 to 1,500 subjects provided by 6 global collaborators. Where HLA class I and class II types were available, the types were taken from metadata supplied by the sample provider, not from assay-based typing. Subjects who had been exposed to COVID-19, were actively infected with it, or had recovered from it provided the deeply sampled blood TCRbeta repertoires that made up the dataset. The repertoires were made available in a free public database intended to serve as a resource for research on the immune response to SARS-CoV-2. The material from the prospective study consisted of cDNA or gDNA derived from T cells, B-cell-depleted T cells, or PBMCs. The sample metadata nearly always contained a de-identified subject ID, COVID-19 status, age in years and sex.

On this clone itself: What this receptor recognizes is not known. No qualities accompany the bases; no much larger clone lies one base away.

V loses 3 bases, J loses 2 bases, and the germline ends lie 14 bases apart. The germline V gene supplies CDR1 MRHNA and CDR2 SNTAGT. The CDR3 has 15 amino acids, counting the end cysteine and phenylalanine. The DNA shown is the 45-base CDR3, in frame from base 1. What the study reported, not specific to this receptor: Clinical and demographic metadata were provided uncurated, with the amount varying by source and participant.

The collaborating institutions used their own protocols to collect whole blood in K2EDTA tubes. Collaborator samples were shipped for TCRbeta analysis as frozen whole blood, isolated PBMCs, or DNA extracted from either sample type. TCRbeta CDR3 regions were amplified from genomic DNA by means of the immunoSEQ Assay, a bias-controlled multiplex PCR. Concerning the study's data processing: The number of nucleated cells in each sample was estimated by amplification of reference gene primers within the assay. Sequence reads were collapsed and filtered to measure the absolute abundance of every unique TCRbeta CDR3 rearrangement. For each sample, productive Simpson clonality was calculated as the square root of Simpson's diversity index across productive rearrangements. TCRdb holds this immuneACCESS table with in-frame rearrangements only. Some clones are missing; in checked studies, unresolved V genes explain under half, and the rest has no known cause. From that table come the V and J calls and clone size; the DNA was used to work out D and trimming. The sample table records under 250,000 clones; 84% of these occur just once. The top ten hold about 8% of the sample.

This sequence was found in a woman aged 45-65 years with active or convalescent COVID-19. The chain couples TRBV6-4 to TRBJ2-7; a tentative D match to TRBD2 spans 6 bases. Sequenced input: peripheral blood. This receptor has the CDR3 CASSEFGGETYEQYF. The nucleotide sequence is TGTGCCAGCAGTGAATTCGGGGGAGAGACCTACGAGCAGTACTTC.